This TCR beta chain was observed in a study of blood T cell repertoires in COVID-19. Overall study: The cDNA or gDNA used as material had been derived from T cells, B-cell-depleted T cells, or PBMCs.

V was pared by 1 base and J by 2 bases, with 4 bases of the junction left unmatched. Germline V gives CDR1 MNHEY, CDR2 SVGAGI. The CDR3 runs 15 residues. Clones were read by immunoSEQ multiplex PCR, and TCRdb kept only the in-frame ones, dropping some. This table has 100,000 or so clones, about 89% appearing once. Specimen: peripheral blood. V usage is TRBV6-5 and J usage is TRBJ1-1; 7 bases match TRBD1. The TCR was taken from a woman in her forties or fifties in a cohort sampled during active COVID-19. The CDR3 is CASSYLDRQNTEAFF. The CDR3 DNA is TGTGCCAGCAGTTACTTGGACAGGCAAAACACTGAAGCTTTCTTT.